This is a list of T cell receptor beta chains from one sample in a study of cytomegalovirus exposure and HLA in healthy donors. Repertoires were generated with immunoSEQ multiplex PCR, while TCRdb's copy carries only in-frame clones and drops some. The data hold tens of thousands of clones, with about two thirds observed a single time. Sequenced sample: PBMCs. The origin of the receptors is a woman aged 50 to 65 in good health and CMV-seropositive. CDR3s include the opening cysteine and the closing phenylalanine or tryptophan. A D gene is named only where the DNA matches it firmly. Expanded clones get a size class; other rows say once, few or many, or leave the size out.

v_call	d_call	clone_size	j_call	cdr3_nt	cdr3_aa
TRBV27	TRBD1	.	TRBJ1-4	TGTGCCAGCAGTTTCCTTTCCGGGACAGGGAATGAAAAACTGTTTTTT	CASSFLSGTGNEKLFF
TRBV2	TRBD1	.	TRBJ2-2	TGTGCCAGCAGGGGGGCAGGGGGCGGCACCGGGGAGCTGTTTTTT	CASRGAGGGTGELFF
TRBV7-9	.	.	TRBJ2-3	TGTGCCAGCAGCCTCCTCGTTGGGCCGGGAGCAGATACGCAGTATTTT	CASSLLVGPGADTQYF
TRBV5-5	TRBD2	.	TRBJ2-1	TGTGCCAGCAGCTCCGCCCTCTGGACTAGCGACAATGAGCAGTTCTTC	CASSSALWTSDNEQFF
TRBV9	TRBD1	.	TRBJ1-4	TGTGCCAGCAGCTTGACAGGGGGGACTGCAACTAATGAAAAACTGTTTTTT	CASSLTGGTATNEKLFF
TRBV5-6	.	.	TRBJ1-4	TGTGCCAGCAGCGATGTTGGAGGTGGTGAAAAACTGTTTTTT	CASSDVGGGEKLFF
TRBV5-6	.	.	TRBJ2-1	TGTGCCAGCAGCTTGGACAGGTGGAATGAGCAGTTCTTC	CASSLDRWNEQFF
TRBV11-2	.	.	TRBJ1-5	TGTGCTAGCAGCTTAGATCTATCAGGATCAAATCAGCCCCAGCATTTT	CASSLDLSGSNQPQHF
TRBV6-6	.	once	TRBJ2-3	TGTGCCAGCAGTTACCAGGGGGGCCTCACAGATACGCAGTATTTT	CASSYQGGLTDTQYF
TRBV19	.	.	TRBJ2-7	TGTGCCAGTAGTACTGGGACACTTGGAGAGCAGTACTTC	CASSTGTLGEQYF
TRBV5-8	TRBD1	few	TRBJ1-2	TGTGCCAGCAACCCGGGACAGAGGAATGGCTACACCTTC	CASNPGQRNGYTF